This T cell receptor (beta chain) emerged from a study of blood T cell repertoires in COVID-19. Sequencing used immunoSEQ multiplex PCR; TCRdb keeps in-frame clones, though not all of them. The sample has 97,000 or so clones; roughly nine tenths are singletons. CDR1 and CDR2 from the germline V gene are KGHSH and LQKENI. This CDR3 is built from 13 residues. Trimming at V came to 3 bases and at J to 6 bases, leaving 4 bases not matched to a gene. This chain uses TRBV18 with TRBJ1-2; 7 bases are a match to TRBD1. Sequencing was carried out using peripheral blood. This receptor was identified in a man between 60 and 75 years old with acute or convalescent COVID-19. Here the CDR3 DNA reads TGTGCCAGCTCACCTGACAGGGAGAATGGCTACACCTTC. Encoded protein: CASSPDRENGYTF.